A few counts support the clone carrying this T cell receptor (beta chain). Each CDR3 protein gets one entry after TCRdb re-called the 5' RACE reads with MiXCR. Among some 60,000 distinct CDR3 sequences listed, 30% were seen once. CDR1 SGHNT and CDR2 YENEEA come from the germline V gene. V lost 5 bases and J 6 bases, leaving 17 bases between the germline ends. CDR3 length equals 16 residues. The V gene is TRBV11-3, the J gene TRBJ1-6; D might be TRBD1 (5 bases). Sequenced: tumor-infiltrating naive CD4+ T cells sorted from the breast tumor. Subset in this sample: naive CD4+ T cells, CD4+CD45RA+CD25-. This receptor was obtained from a female donor with breast cancer. The CDR3 here is CASSPGHRFPNSPLHF. The CDR3 DNA is TGTGCCAGCAGCCCAGGGCACAGGTTTCCTAATTCACCCCTCCACTTT.